The clone carrying this T cell receptor (beta chain) has a count of ten or more. Its antigen is unidentified. The CDR3 is 16 residues long. Trimming left V 1 base short and J 4 bases short, with 15 bases between. In germline, CDR1 is MGHRA, CDR2 YSYEKL. TCRdb re-called the RT-PCR reads through MiXCR, storing one row per CDR3 protein. The sample holds about 500,000 distinct CDR3 sequences, approximately 15% seen once. The entry originates in a study of response to subunit inactivated influenza vaccine. General study results and limits: Every seasonal influenza vaccination brings in few new T cells, the authors suggested.

The receptor was derived from a man between 50 and 69 years old who received an inactivated influenza vaccine. Sequences were derived from CD4+ T cells sorted from PBMCs, sampled around 25 months after vaccination. The rearrangement uses TRBV4-1 and TRBJ2-3; D possibly matches TRBD1 or TRBD2 (6 bases each). In DNA form, the CDR3 reads TGCGCCAGCAGCCAAGGGGAGTGGGGGGCATCAGATACGCAGTATTTT. Residues: CASSQGEWGASDTQYF.